The T cell receptor (beta chain) described here comes from a study of CD8+ T cells in alopecia areata. Per germline, CDR1 SNHLY and CDR2 FYNNEI. V was cut by 2 bases and J by 4 bases, with 12 bases left in between. The CDR3 length is 15 residues. After isolation, RNA underwent reverse transcription to generate cDNA as the sequencing template. Some clones are missing from TCRdb's copy, which holds only in-frame ones; the method was immunoSEQ multiplex PCR. The data show some 240,000 clones, about three fifths seen once. In this sample, this clone turned up once. This TCR was sampled from a human donor with alopecia areata. Sequenced here: CD4+ T cells sorted from blood, sampled at week 0. The chain combines TRBV2 with TRBJ1-3, with D possibly matching TRBD1 (5 bases). The DNA of the CDR3 is TGTGCCAGCAGTGAACAGGGCTCTAACGGAAACACCATATATTTT. It translates to CASSEQGSNGNTIYF.